A single sample gave rise to the 32 T cell receptor beta chains below, sequenced in a study of control samples from healthy donors and cancer patients. Method: immunoSEQ multiplex PCR; TCRdb's copy keeps in-frame clones and lacks some. In the table there are 150,000 or so clones, 88% of which are singletons. The sample comprised blood. Receptors originate from a man in his late teens or twenties in good health.

The chain links TRBV7-8 to TRBJ2-3; the D gene is possibly TRBD2 (7 bases). CDR3 size: 16 residues. The V gene lost 3 bases and the J gene lost 6 bases, with 19 bases spanning the gap. Germline CDR1 reads SGHVS; CDR2 reads FQNEAQ. In DNA, the CDR3 is TGTGCCAGCAGCTTGGCCCGGGGGGCCGCGGTGGATACGCAGTATTTT. It yields the protein CASSLARGAAVDTQYF.

V usage is TRBV6-5 and J usage is TRBJ1-5; D is undetermined. The germline V and J ends were trimmed by 6 bases and 0 bases, with 9 bases remaining between them. This CDR3 has 14 amino acids. Germline V gene lookup returns CDR1 MNHEY and CDR2 SVGAGI. CDR3 nucleotides: TGTGCCAGCAGGGACGGATATAGCAATCAGCCCCAGCATTTT. It is translated as CASRDGYSNQPQHF.

V gene TRBV7-8 combines with J gene TRBJ1-1; 7 bases align to TRBD1. Unmatched junction bases numbered 12, after V lost 0 bases and J lost 5 bases. The CDR3 is 17 residues long. From germline, CDR1 is SGHVS and CDR2 FQNEAQ. CDR3 protein: CASSLARGRGIGTEAFF. The DNA for the CDR3 is TGTGCCAGCAGCTTAGCTAGGGGGCGAGGGATTGGTACTGAAGCTTTCTTT. Complete variable domain (other parts from reference TRBV7-8 and TRBJ1-1): GAGVSQSPRYKVAKRGQDVALRCDPISGHVSLFWYQQALGQGPEFLTYFQNEAQLDKSGLPSDRFFAERPEGSVSTLKIQRTQQEDSAVYLCASSLARGRGIGTEAFFGQGTRLTVV.

V is TRBV7-9 and J is TRBJ2-7, with D hard to call. Germline values: CDR1 SEHNR, CDR2 FQNEAQ (reference sequence). Deletions cut 1 base from V and 5 bases from J, with 15 bases between. The CDR3 has 15 residues. In DNA form, the CDR3 reads TGTGCCAGCAGCTTAGGGGGTATTAATTCTGACGAGCAGTACTTC. Amino acids: CASSLGGINSDEQYF.

For the CDR3, the DNA is TGCAGCGCGCGACAGGGGCGCACAGATACGCAGTATTTT. Its protein is CSARQGRTDTQYF. The chain uses TRBV29-1 and TRBJ2-3; 8 bases line up with TRBD1. Germline V CDR1 and CDR2: SQVTM, ANQGSEA. Trimming removed 7 bases from V and 1 base from J; junction bases left unmatched: 4. The CDR3 spans 13 residues.

The CDR3 sequence is CASLPVGDRVDEQYF. CDR3 nucleotide sequence: TGTGCCAGCCTCCCGGTAGGGGACAGGGTCGACGAGCAGTACTTC. This sequence joins TRBV27 and TRBJ2-7; 9 nucleotides agree with TRBD1. After removal of 8 bases from V and 5 bases from J, the junction contained 13 bases not matched to a gene. This CDR3 comprises 15 residues. Germline V gene lookup returns CDR1 MNHEY and CDR2 SMNVEV (reference sequence).

This clone is a singleton in its sample. The rearrangement joins TRBV6-1 to TRBJ1-1; D ambiguous. The CDR3 runs to 14 residues. Germline CDR1 reads MNHNS; CDR2 reads SASEGT. Trimming shortened V by 1 base and J by 0 bases, and 6 bases separated the two germline ends. CDR3 in amino acids: CASSEGFLNTEAFF. As DNA, the CDR3 is TGTGCCAGCAGTGAAGGGTTCTTGAACACTGAAGCTTTCTTT.

The chain employs TRBV18 and TRBJ2-5; D remains unclear. Looked up from germline, CDR1 is KGHSH and CDR2 is LQKENI. The CDR3 consists of 13 residues. Between the trimmed V and J ends, which lost 2 bases and 5 bases, there was a span of 9 bases. DNA for the CDR3: TGTGCCAGCTCACCAGTTGGGCGGGAGACCCAGTACTTC. As protein: CASSPVGRETQYF.

The chain joins TRBV6-5 to TRBJ1-2, with a weak D call TRBD1 (5 bases). The CDR3 runs to 13 residues. Trimming removed 0 bases at V and 8 bases at J, with 10 bases between. Per the germline V gene, CDR1 is MNHEY and CDR2 is SVGAGI. The CDR3 loop is CASSYSFGAGYTF. DNA of the CDR3: TGTGCCAGCAGTTACTCCTTCGGGGCGGGCTACACCTTC.

The chain couples TRBV14 to TRBJ2-5, with D perhaps TRBD1 (7 bases). Germline CDR1 SGHDN, CDR2 FVKESK. This CDR3 comprises 16 residues. The V and J ends lost 1 base and 1 base respectively, with 13 bases between them. Here the CDR3 DNA reads TGTGCCAGCAGCCAAGGGTACAGGGGAGGCCAAGAGACCCAGTACTTC. It encodes CASSQGYRGGQETQYF.

This sequence joins TRBV6-2 or TRBV6-3 and TRBJ1-2, with D possibly being TRBD1 (5 bases). The germline V gene encodes CDR1 MNHEY and CDR2 SVGEGT. Trimming shortened V by 5 bases and J by 8 bases, and 18 bases separated the two germline ends. The CDR3 has 14 residues. The CDR3: CASSDGTPGEGYTF. CDR3 coding DNA: TGTGCCAGCAGTGACGGGACTCCGGGGGAAGGCTACACCTTC.

The chain uses TRBV7-2 and TRBJ1-1, with a tentative D call TRBD1 (5 bases). CDR1 is SGHTA, CDR2 FQGNSA, per germline. This CDR3 is built from 12 residues. Trimming pared 8 bases from V and 6 bases from J, leaving 13 bases between. In DNA form, the CDR3 reads TGTGCCAGCGGAACTCGGGGACCTGAAGCTTTCTTT. Translated: CASGTRGPEAFF.

V usage is TRBV5-1 and J usage is TRBJ2-7; D unclear. This CDR3 is 13 amino acids long. V was cut by 0 bases and J by 3 bases, with 7 bases left in between. Germline V gene data show CDR1 as SGHRS and CDR2 as YFSETQ. The CDR3 coding sequence is TGCGCCAGCAGCTTGGACTTCAGCTACGAGCAGTACTTC. Amino acids: CASSLDFSYEQYF. Variable domain in full (rest from reference TRBV5-1 and TRBJ2-7): KAGVTQTPRYLIKTRGQQVTLSCSPISGHRSVSWYQQTPGQGLQFLFEYFSETQRNKGNFPGRFSGRQFSNSRSEMNVSTLELGDSALYLCASSLDFSYEQYFGPGTRLTVT.

The rearrangement joins TRBV18 to TRBJ2-5; unclear D gene. Trimming removed 4 bases from V and 1 base from J, with 7 bases in between. The V gene's germline CDR1 is KGHSH and CDR2 LQKENI. This CDR3 spans 13 amino acids. CDR3 residues: CASSLTRQETQYF. CDR3 bases: TGTGCCAGCTCACTAACACGCCAAGAGACCCAGTACTTC.

The chain couples TRBV7-2 to TRBJ2-7, with 7 bases matching TRBD1. V was clipped by 5 bases and J by 3 bases; unmatched bases: 7. The CDR3 runs to 14 residues. Looked up from germline, CDR1 is SGHTA and CDR2 is FQGNSA. CDR3 bases: TGTGCCAGCAGCCACGGGACAGCGAGCTACGAGCAGTACTTC. Its translation: CASSHGTASYEQYF. The full variable domain, completed using reference TRBV7-2 and TRBJ2-7, is GAGVSQSPSNKVTEKGKDVELRCDPISGHTALYWYRQSLGQGLEFLIYFQGNSAPDKSGLPSDRFSAERTGGSVSTLTIQRTQQEDSAVYLCASSHGTASYEQYFGPGTRLTVT.

The chain links TRBV5-1 to TRBJ2-5; perhaps TRBD2 as D (5 bases). Looked up from germline, CDR1 is SGHRS and CDR2 is YFSETQ. This CDR3 contains 14 residues. Between the trimmed V and J ends, which lost 0 bases and 4 bases, there was a span of 10 bases. CDR3 residues: CASSLEYAGETQYF. In DNA form, the CDR3 reads TGCGCCAGCAGCTTGGAATATGCGGGAGAGACCCAGTACTTC.

This clone has only one observation. The genes are TRBV7-2 and TRBJ1-3; unclear D gene. CDR1 and CDR2 (germline): SGHTA, FQGNSA. The CDR3 contains 18 residues. Trimming pared 1 base from V and 0 bases from J, leaving 16 bases between. The CDR3 protein is CASSLGVGPGNSGNTIYF. The CDR3 nucleotides read TGTGCCAGCAGCTTAGGGGTAGGGCCGGGTAACTCTGGAAACACCATATATTTT.

V usage is TRBV27 and J usage is TRBJ2-7; 8 positions agree with TRBD1. The CDR3 consists of 14 residues. CDR1 is MNHEY and CDR2 is SMNVEV in the germline V gene (reference sequence). Trimming removed 6 bases from V and 2 bases from J; junction bases left unmatched: 6. The CDR3 nucleotides are TGTGCCAGCAGAGACGGACAGGGCCCCTACGAGCAGTACTTC. Its translation is CASRDGQGPYEQYF.

The V call is TRBV5-6, the J call TRBJ1-4; TRBD1 is a possible D gene (5 bases). CDR3 length: 11 residues. V lost 3 bases, J lost 13 bases, and 10 bases lay in between. Germline CDR1 reads SGHDT; CDR2 reads YYEEEE. The DNA for the CDR3 is TGTGCCAGCAGCTCCGGGACGCGACTGTTTTTT. Translated: CASSSGTRLFF.

The chain employs TRBV7-2 and TRBJ1-2; TRBD1 agrees at 7 bases. J gave up 5 bases and V 4 bases, and 4 bases lay outside the gene matches. CDR1 SGHTA and CDR2 FQGNSA come from the germline V gene. CDR3 length: 13 amino acids. The CDR3 region has the DNA TGTGCCAGCAGCTGGGGACAGATGTATGGCTACACCTTC. Amino acid sequence: CASSWGQMYGYTF.

The chain recombines TRBV24-1 with TRBJ2-7, with unresolved D. The CDR3 is 15 residues long. V was cut by 6 bases and J by 2 bases, with 16 bases left in between. Per the germline V gene, CDR1 is KGHDR and CDR2 is SFDVKD. The DNA of the CDR3 is TGTGCCACCAGTAGACGCCAATTGTGGGCCTACGAGCAGTACTTC. Translated, it gives CATSRRQLWAYEQYF.

The chain joins TRBV18 to TRBJ2-1, with 9 bases that match TRBD1. J was trimmed by 4 bases and V by 0 bases; bases with no gene match: 4. The CDR3 is 16 residues long. Germline V lookup: CDR1 KGHSH, CDR2 LQKENI. This CDR3 is CASSPPGTGTYNEQFF. In DNA, the CDR3 is TGTGCCAGCTCACCACCCGGGACAGGGACATACAATGAGCAGTTCTTC.

The rearrangement uses TRBV14 and TRBJ2-3; D possibly matches TRBD1 or TRBD2 (6 bases each). V lost 6 bases to trimming and J lost 1 base, with 14 bases between them. The CDR3 consists of 15 residues. Germline values: CDR1 SGHDN, CDR2 FVKESK. The CDR3 here is CASSDGRGGTDTQYF. The CDR3 DNA sequence: TGTGCCAGCAGTGACGGAAGGGGGGGCACAGATACGCAGTATTTT. The full variable domain, in which reference TRBV14 and TRBJ2-3 provide the parts outside the CDR3, is EAGVTQFPSHSVIEKGQTVTLRCDPISGHDNLYWYRRVMGKEIKFLLHFVKESKQDESGMPNNRFLAERTGGTYSTLKVQPAELEDSGVYFCASSDGRGGTDTQYFGPGTRLTVL.

The chain joins TRBV18 to TRBJ2-7, with no clear D. This CDR3 spans 13 amino acids. The ends were cut back, 3 bases at V and 3 bases at J, with 9 bases in the middle. Germline V gives CDR1 KGHSH, CDR2 LQKENI. The CDR3 region is CASSPGPLYEQYF. In nucleotides, the CDR3 is TGTGCCAGCTCACCCGGGCCGCTCTACGAGCAGTACTTC.

V and J are TRBV30 and TRBJ2-7; TRBD2 is a possible D gene (6 bases). The germline CDR1 and CDR2 sequences are GTSNPN and SVGIG (reference sequence). V lost 4 bases to trimming and J lost 6 bases, with 19 bases between them. The CDR3 has 14 amino acids. The CDR3 DNA sequence: TGTGCCTGGACCCAATACGGGGGATTGAGCGAGCAGTACTTC. It is translated as CAWTQYGGLSEQYF.

J is TRBJ1-6 and V is TRBV18, with 9 bases identical to TRBD1. Germline V gives CDR1 KGHSH, CDR2 LQKENI. Trimming at V came to 3 bases and at J to 5 bases, leaving 8 bases not matched to a gene. This CDR3 has 17 amino acids. This chain's CDR3 is CASSPSPGTGNNSPLHF. As DNA, the CDR3 is TGTGCCAGCTCACCCAGTCCCGGGACAGGGAATAATTCACCCCTCCACTTT.

The chain has TRBV6-2 or TRBV6-3 and TRBJ1-5, with a weak D call TRBD1 (5 bases). The CDR3 runs 16 residues. The germline V and J ends were trimmed by 5 bases and 4 bases, with 18 bases remaining between them. Germline values: CDR1 MNHEY, CDR2 SVGEGT. The CDR3 nucleotides are TGTGCCAGCAGTGTTCCGGGACCGGGAGGGAATCAGCCCCAGCATTTT. This sequence encodes CASSVPGPGGNQPQHF.

The rearrangement links TRBV28 to TRBJ1-1; D is ambiguous. The CDR3 contains 15 residues. V lost 1 base to trimming and J lost 1 base, with 10 bases between them. Germline-derived CDR1 and CDR2 are MDHEN and SYDVKM. Written as DNA, the CDR3 is TGTGCCAGCAGTTTATTTGGAGATTCGAACACTGAAGCTTTCTTT. It yields the protein CASSLFGDSNTEAFF.

This clone was seen a handful of times. The CDR3: CASRGDFLRPNTGELFF. The CDR3 DNA reads as TGCGCCAGCAGGGGGGACTTCCTCCGCCCGAACACCGGGGAGCTGTTTTTT. V and J are TRBV10-1 and TRBJ2-2, with D possibly being TRBD2 (6 bases). Trimming took off 6 bases at V and 0 bases at J, with 17 bases between the two ends. Germline V gene lookup returns CDR1 WNHNN and CDR2 SYGVQD (reference sequence). This CDR3 is built from 17 residues.

V usage is TRBV9 and J usage is TRBJ2-3, with 8 bases fitting TRBD2. CDR3 length: 15 amino acids. Germline loops: CDR1 SGDLS, CDR2 YYNGEE. J gave up 2 bases and V 4 bases, and 6 bases lay outside the gene matches. CDR3 sequence: CASSNSGDFTDTQYF. Here the CDR3 DNA reads TGTGCCAGCAGCAATAGCGGGGACTTCACAGATACGCAGTATTTT.

V is TRBV5-4 and J is TRBJ2-4; TRBD2 matches at 15 bases. J gave up 3 bases and V 4 bases, and 8 bases lay outside the gene matches. The CDR3 has 18 residues. Germline values: CDR1 SGHNT, CDR2 YYREEE (reference sequence). CDR3: CASSPGLAGGRSKNIQYF. The CDR3 DNA reads as TGTGCCAGCAGCCCTGGACTAGCGGGGGGGCGGAGCAAAAACATTCAGTACTTC.

The J gene is TRBJ2-5, the V gene TRBV5-1; TRBD1 matches at 8 bases. CDR1 is SGHRS, CDR2 YFSETQ, per germline. V lost 4 bases to trimming and J lost 2 bases; unmatched junction nucleotides: 7. There are 15 residues in the CDR3. The CDR3 loop is CASSHGQGRQETQYF. CDR3 DNA: TGCGCCAGCAGCCACGGACAGGGCCGGCAAGAGACCCAGTACTTC.